This T cell receptor beta chain emerged from a study of blood T cell repertoires in COVID-19. There are 14 residues in the CDR3. The V gene end was trimmed by 4 bases and the J gene end by 3 bases; junction bases not matched to a gene: 6. Assay: immunoSEQ multiplex PCR; the TCRdb copy retains only in-frame clones and omits some. The sample lists over 150,000 clones, 70% to 80% occurring once. The chain couples TRBV5-3 to TRBJ1-2, with TRBD1 identical over 7 bases. TRBV5-3 is annotated as an ORF whose role is uncertain. This clonotype was sampled from a woman in her forties or fifties with acute or convalescent COVID-19. The sample comprised peripheral blood. The CDR3 protein is CARSQDRIDYGYTF. The DNA of the CDR3 is TGTGCCAGAAGCCAGGACAGGATTGACTATGGCTACACCTTC.